The present TCR beta chain was sequenced within a study of shared clonotypes between healthy human individuals. The overall study: Every donor yielded three CD4 naive, three CD4 memory, two CD8 naive and one CD8 memory plate. General study points: Depth was large, yet rarefaction showed that sorted-subset sequencing was incomplete. A limitation of the genetic and exposure-history diversity represented arose from few donors.

With respect to this clone: Its antigen is unidentified.

In the original processing: Filtering of immunoSEQ junctional sequences could not match full-length read filtering. Only in-frame clones appear in the TCRdb table, and some are missing; sequencing was by immunoSEQ multiplex PCR. V and J calls and clone size are those listed in that table; D and trimming were worked out from the DNA. The table records 2 million to 2.5 million clones, 90% to 97% of them present only once. J lost 0 bases, V lost 5 bases, and 4 bases had no gene match. The CDR3 sequence is 14 residues long. The germline gives CDR1 MDHEN, CDR2 SYDVKM. This receptor was obtained from a young man in good health. The chain is built from TRBV28 and TRBJ2-7; 7 positions match TRBD1. The sample comprised naive CD4+ T cells sorted from blood. Regarding subset: CD45RA+ positively selected. For the CDR3, the DNA is TGTGCCAGCAGTCGGGACAGTAGCTCCTACGAGCAGTACTTC. Encoded protein: CASSRDSSSYEQYF.